Below, one TCR beta chain is given with its context. This entry belongs to a study of T cells in tumors after PD-1 blockade. V lost 0 bases to trimming and J lost 0 bases, with 2 bases between them. This CDR3 has 14 residues. Germline V gives CDR1 KGHDR, CDR2 SFDVKD. TCRdb's copy holds only in-frame clones and misses some; the assay was immunoSEQ multiplex PCR. Found here are approximately 63,000 clones, 74% of them singletons; the top ten hold about 4.4%. Sequencing used PBMCs, obtained after anti-PD-1 treatment. This sequence originates from a human donor with basal cell carcinoma. The chain carries TRBV24-1 and TRBJ1-5; no definite D call. Here the CDR3 DNA reads TGTGCCACCAGTGATTTGTTTAGCAATCAGCCCCAGCATTTT. Translating it yields CATSDLFSNQPQHF.